What follows describes a single TCR beta chain. What it binds is unknown. Assay used: immunoSEQ multiplex PCR; TCRdb lists only in-frame clones, some missing. The sample yields 110,000 or so clones, approximately 88% seen once. The sample originates from a study of T cell responses to AZD1222 COVID-19 vaccine. Study-wide points: White British people made up most donors, females outnumbered males, and clonal diversity was possibly underestimated. Repertoires in all cases were sampled only once the peak T cell response had passed. At baseline, seropositivity was found in only six or seven AZD1222 recipients.

Second-dose groups at about 4 or about 12 weeks were pooled. The CDR3 length is 14 residues. J was trimmed by 7 bases and V by 4 bases; bases with no gene match: 5. The germline CDR1 and CDR2 sequences are SGHDT and YYEEEE. The starting material was peripheral blood, obtained 28 days after the second AZD1222 dose. V gene TRBV5-6 combines with J gene TRBJ2-1; 10 bases map to TRBD1. The sequence was obtained from an adult who received the AZD1222 COVID-19 vaccine. The CDR3 nucleotides are TGTGCCAGCAGCGTCCGGGACAGGGGTAATGAGCAGTTCTTC. This gives the protein CASSVRDRGNEQFF.